This is a list of T cell receptor beta chains from one sample in a study of early T cells in non-severe SARS-CoV-2 infection. TCRdb called the 5' RACE reads again in MiXCR, with one record for every CDR3 protein. The sample contains 60,000 to 65,000 distinct CDR3 sequences, around 12% of which appear only once. The sequenced material came from whole blood. The receptor set was obtained from an adult who was a healthcare worker with PCR-confirmed SARS-CoV-2 infection or an uninfected control (not recorded which). CDR3s include the opening cysteine and the closing phenylalanine or tryptophan. A D gene is named only where the DNA matches it firmly. Expanded clones get a size class; other rows say once, few or many, or leave the size out.

-	TRBV20-1	TRBJ1-2	-	TGCAGTGCTAGGCCCCAGTCCTATGGCTACACCTTC	CSARPQSYGYTF
-	TRBV4-3	TRBJ2-3	-	TGCGCCAGCAGCCAAGGAGGCCTGGGCGGAGATACGCAGTATTTT	CASSQGGLGGDTQYF
many	TRBV30	TRBJ2-2	-	TGTGCCTGCCGTCGGGGCAGCACCGGGGAGCTGTTTTTT	CACRRGSTGELFF
many	TRBV12-3/TRBV12-4	TRBJ2-3	TRBD1	TGTGCCAGCAGTTTCCCTCGGACAGGGCGCACAGATACGCAGTATTTT	CASSFPRTGRTDTQYF
many	TRBV29-1	TRBJ1-2	-	TGCAGCGGGGGGGGCGACTATGGCTACACCTTC	CSGGGDYGYTF
-	TRBV9	TRBJ2-5	-	TGTGCCAGCAACCCCGGGGGGCGCGTACAAGAGACCCAGTACTTC	CASNPGGRVQETQYF
-	TRBV7-9	TRBJ2-1	TRBD2	TGTGCCAGCAGCTTATCAGCGGGAGGGCTGAGTGAGCAGTTCTTC	CASSLSAGGLSEQFF
-	TRBV29-1	TRBJ2-2	TRBD2	TGCAGCGTTGGTGGACTAGCGGGAGAGTCTGGGGAGCTGTTTTTT	CSVGGLAGESGELFF
many	TRBV2	TRBJ1-2	-	TGTGCCAGCAACCAAGGGATCTCTAACTATGGCTACACCTTC	CASNQGISNYGYTF
few	TRBV29-1	TRBJ2-7	TRBD2	TGCAGCGCCGGAACTAGCGGGGCAACCTACGAGCAGTACTTC	CSAGTSGATYEQYF
many	TRBV2	TRBJ1-1	TRBD1	TGTGCCAGCAGCGGACAGGGTTTGGGTGAAGCTTTCTTT	CASSGQGLGEAFF
many	TRBV20-1	TRBJ2-1	TRBD2	TGCAGTGCTAGCCCCGGGACTAGCGTATACAATGAGCAGTTCTTC	CSASPGTSVYNEQFF